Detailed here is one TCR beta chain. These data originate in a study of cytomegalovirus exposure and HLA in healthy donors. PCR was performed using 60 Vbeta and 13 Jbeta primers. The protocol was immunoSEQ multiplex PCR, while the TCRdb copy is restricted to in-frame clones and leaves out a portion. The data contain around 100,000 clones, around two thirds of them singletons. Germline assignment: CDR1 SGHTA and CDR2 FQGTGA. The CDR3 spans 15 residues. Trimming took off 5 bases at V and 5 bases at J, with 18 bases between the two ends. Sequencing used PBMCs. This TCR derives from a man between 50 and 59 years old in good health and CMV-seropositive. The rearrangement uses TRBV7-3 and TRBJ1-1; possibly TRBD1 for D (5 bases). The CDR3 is CASSPLIFGGTEAFF. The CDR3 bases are TGTGCCAGCAGCCCGCTGATCTTTGGGGGGACTGAAGCTTTCTTT.